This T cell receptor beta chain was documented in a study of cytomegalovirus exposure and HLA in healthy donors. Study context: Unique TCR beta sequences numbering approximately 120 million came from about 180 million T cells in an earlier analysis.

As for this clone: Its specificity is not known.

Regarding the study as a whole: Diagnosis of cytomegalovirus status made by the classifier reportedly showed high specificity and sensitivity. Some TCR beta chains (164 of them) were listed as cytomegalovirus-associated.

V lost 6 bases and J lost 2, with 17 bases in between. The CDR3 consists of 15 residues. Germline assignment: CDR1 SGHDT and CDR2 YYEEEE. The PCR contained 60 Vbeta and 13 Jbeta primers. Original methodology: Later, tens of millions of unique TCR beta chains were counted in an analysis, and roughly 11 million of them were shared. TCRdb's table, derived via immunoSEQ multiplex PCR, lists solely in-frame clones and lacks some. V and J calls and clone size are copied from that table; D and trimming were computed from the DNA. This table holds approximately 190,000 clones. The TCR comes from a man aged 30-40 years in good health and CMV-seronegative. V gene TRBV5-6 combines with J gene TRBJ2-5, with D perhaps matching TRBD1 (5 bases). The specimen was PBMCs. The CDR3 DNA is TGTGCCAGCACTAAACAAGGGGCAGAGCAAGAGACCCAGTACTTC. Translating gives CASTKQGAEQETQYF. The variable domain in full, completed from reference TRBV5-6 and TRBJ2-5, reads DAGVTQSPTHLIKTRGQQVTLRCSPKSGHDTVSWYQQALGQGPQFIFQYYEEEERQRGNFPDRFSGHQFPNYSSELNVNALLLGDSALYLCASTKQGAEQETQYFGPGTRLLVL.